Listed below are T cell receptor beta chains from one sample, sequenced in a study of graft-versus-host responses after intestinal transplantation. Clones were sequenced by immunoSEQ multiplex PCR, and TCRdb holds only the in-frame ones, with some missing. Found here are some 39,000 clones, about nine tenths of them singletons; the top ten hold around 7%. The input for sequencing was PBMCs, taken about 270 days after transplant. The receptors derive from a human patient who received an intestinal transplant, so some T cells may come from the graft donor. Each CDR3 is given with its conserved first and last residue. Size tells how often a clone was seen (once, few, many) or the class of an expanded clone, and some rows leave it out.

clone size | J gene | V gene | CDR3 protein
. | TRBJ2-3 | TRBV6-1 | CATAQGGYTDTQYF
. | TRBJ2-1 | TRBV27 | CASSLAMRYNEQFF
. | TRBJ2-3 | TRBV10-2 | CALRDGDTQYF
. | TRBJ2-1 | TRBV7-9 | CASTDRAEMYNEQFF
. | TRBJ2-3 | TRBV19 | CATRRGADTQYF
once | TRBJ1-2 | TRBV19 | CASSIERRGYGYTF
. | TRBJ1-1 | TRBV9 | CASSVGGTGWSAEAFF
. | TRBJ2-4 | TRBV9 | CASSVGTAKNIQYF
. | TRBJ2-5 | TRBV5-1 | CASSLASSSRNQETQYF
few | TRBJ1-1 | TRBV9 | CASSASGTANTEAFF
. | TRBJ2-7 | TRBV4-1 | CASSRITGGQDEQYF
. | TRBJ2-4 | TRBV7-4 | CADIAGGKNIQYF
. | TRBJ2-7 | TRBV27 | CASSYTGNSYEQYF
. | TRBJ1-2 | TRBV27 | CASSTTGRGYTF
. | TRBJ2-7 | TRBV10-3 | CAISDSAAGYEQYF
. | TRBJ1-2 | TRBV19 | CASKVTWDGPSGYTF
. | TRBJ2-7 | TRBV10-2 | CASRAGGPLEFDEQYF
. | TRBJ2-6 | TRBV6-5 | CASSLRGNGANVLTF
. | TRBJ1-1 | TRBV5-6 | CASSFRGVMTEAFF
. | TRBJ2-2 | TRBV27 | CASSRGAGELFF
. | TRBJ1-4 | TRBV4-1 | CASSQEFRTEKLFF
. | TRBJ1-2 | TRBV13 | CASSLISGYTF
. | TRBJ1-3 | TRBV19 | CASRVGNTIYF
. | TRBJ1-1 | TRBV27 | CASSLRGGLVNTEAFF
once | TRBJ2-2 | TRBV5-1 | CASSPIPRRGAPNTGELFF
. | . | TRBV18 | CASSPVRDTSYEQYF
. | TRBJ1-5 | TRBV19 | CASSFNNQPQHF
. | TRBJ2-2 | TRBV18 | CASSPPQQYPTTGELFF